The next 9 T cell receptor beta chains were all read from a single sample in a study of shared T cell receptors in the human thymus. The data were produced by immunoSEQ multiplex PCR, yet TCRdb's version contains in-frame clones alone and is incomplete. The sample includes fewer than 700,000 clones, approximately 90% of them seen just once. The sample was also linked to a second study, of human thymus T cells.

Sequencing was carried out using thymocytes. These receptors came from a boy in the first two years of life with a congenital heart defect.

The chain couples TRBV27 to TRBJ1-4, with 9 bases that match TRBD1. Unmatched junction bases numbered 8, after V lost 5 bases and J lost 4 bases. The germline CDR1 and CDR2 sequences are MNHEY and SMNVEV (reference sequence). This CDR3 has 16 amino acids. DNA of the CDR3: TGTGCCAGCAGTGCGTCCGGGGACAGGGTTAATGAAAAACTGTTTTTT. This translates into CASSASGDRVNEKLFF. The whole variable domain, filled in from reference TRBV27 and TRBJ1-4, reads EAQVTQNPRYLITVTGKKLTVTCSQNMNHEYMSWYRQDPGLGLRQIYYSMNVEVTDKGDVPEGYKVSRKEKRNFPLILESPSPNQTSLYFCASSASGDRVNEKLFFGSGTQLSVL.

V is TRBV28 and J is TRBJ2-3; TRBD2 aligns across 15 bases. The germline CDR1 and CDR2 sequences are MDHEN and SYDVKM. This CDR3 comprises 18 residues. V shed 2 bases, J shed 4 bases, and the junction held 7 bases outside the gene matches. CDR3 sequence: CASSLGTSGRLGPDTQYF. The CDR3 region has the DNA TGTGCCAGCAGTTTAGGGACTAGCGGGAGGCTGGGCCCAGATACGCAGTATTTT.

This rearrangement joins TRBV5-1 to TRBJ2-1, with 13 bases matching TRBD2. V was clipped by 1 base and J by 6 bases; unmatched bases: 4. Germline V gives CDR1 SGHRS, CDR2 YFSETQ. The CDR3 is 16 residues long. CDR3 sequence (DNA): TGCGCCAGCAGCTTGTCGGGACTAGCGGGACGCAATGAGCAGTTCTTC. The encoded protein is CASSLSGLAGRNEQFF.

This chain connects TRBV19 to TRBJ1-1, with D unclear. Germline-derived CDR1 and CDR2 are LNHDA and SQIVND (reference sequence). The CDR3 runs 14 residues. V lost 7 bases, J lost 0 bases, and 12 bases lay in between. The CDR3 is CASTAPRLNTEAFF. CDR3 DNA sequence: TGTGCCAGTACCGCCCCACGGTTGAACACTGAAGCTTTCTTT.

The V call is TRBV2, the J call TRBJ1-1; tentative D call: TRBD1 (6 bases). CDR1 is SNHLY, CDR2 FYNNEI, per germline. This CDR3 comprises 12 residues. Trimming pared 4 bases from V and 7 bases from J, leaving 10 bases between. The CDR3 nucleotides read TGTGCCAGCAGTGGGGGACACCTTGAAGCTTTCTTT. As protein: CASSGGHLEAFF. Full variable domain (outside the CDR3, taken from reference TRBV2 and TRBJ1-1): EPEVTQTPSHQVTQMGQEVILRCVPISNHLYFYWYRQILGQKVEFLVSFYNNEISEKSEIFDDQFSVERPDGSNFTLKIRSTKLEDSAMYFCASSGGHLEAFFGQGTRLTVV.

This clone was seen only a few times. The genes are TRBV9 and TRBJ2-1, with 11 bases lining up with TRBD2. V gave up 4 bases and J gave up 0 bases; unmatched junction bases: 6. The CDR3 consists of 17 residues. From germline, CDR1 is SGDLS and CDR2 YYNGEE. CDR3 coding DNA: TGTGCCAGCAGCTTGGGACTAGCGGAAAGCTCCTACAATGAGCAGTTCTTC. It codes for CASSLGLAESSYNEQFF.

J is TRBJ2-7 and V is TRBV29-1, with 11 positions matching TRBD2. Germline V gene sequence: CDR1 SQVTM, CDR2 ANQGSEA. The ends lost 6 bases at V and 4 bases at J; junction bases unmatched: 14. CDR3 length: 16 residues. The CDR3 loop is CSVRGVLAGEWYEQYF. The CDR3 region has the DNA TGCAGCGTCCGGGGGGTACTAGCGGGAGAGTGGTACGAGCAGTACTTC.

V and J are TRBV19 and TRBJ1-5; D not certain. The germline CDR1 and CDR2 sequences are LNHDA and SQIVND (reference sequence). The CDR3 is made up of 14 amino acids. With 3 bases removed from V and 7 bases from J, the gap between germline ends came to 13 bases. In nucleotides, the CDR3 is TGTGCCAGTAGTATTCCCGGGTTAAGGCAGCCCCAGCATTTT. Its protein product is CASSIPGLRQPQHF.

The chain joins TRBV6-5 to TRBJ2-7; 7 positions match TRBD1. This CDR3 spans 14 amino acids. The germline gives CDR1 MNHEY, CDR2 SVGAGI. J was trimmed by 3 bases and V by 6 bases; bases with no gene match: 8. The CDR3 reads CASRRQGASYEQYF. The CDR3 region has the DNA TGTGCCAGCAGGAGACAGGGAGCAAGCTACGAGCAGTACTTC.